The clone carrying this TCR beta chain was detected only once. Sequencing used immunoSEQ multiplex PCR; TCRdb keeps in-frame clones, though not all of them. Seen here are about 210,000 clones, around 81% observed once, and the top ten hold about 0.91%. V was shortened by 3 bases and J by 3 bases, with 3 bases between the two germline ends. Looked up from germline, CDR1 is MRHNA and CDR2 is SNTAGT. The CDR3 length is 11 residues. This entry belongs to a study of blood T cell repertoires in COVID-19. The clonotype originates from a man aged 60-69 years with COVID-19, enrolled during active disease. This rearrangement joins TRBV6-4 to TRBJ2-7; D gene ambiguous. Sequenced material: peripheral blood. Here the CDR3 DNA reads TGTGCCAGCAGTGATTACTACGAGCAGTACTTC. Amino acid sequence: CASSDYYEQYF.